Below, 30 T cell receptor beta chains from the same sample are listed, as sequenced in a study of CD8 T cells in Susac syndrome. It was with random hexamers that 0.5 to 1 ug RNA was reverse transcribed. TCRdb called the immunoSEQ multiplex PCR reads again in MiXCR, with one record for every CDR3 protein. The sample includes approximately 190,000 distinct CDR3 sequences, about 94% of them seen just once. Sequenced: CD4+ T cells from PBMCs. The receptors were sampled from a human donor with Susac syndrome.

The chain carries TRBV5-4 and TRBJ1-3, with D unresolved. Trimming cost V 0 bases and J 7 bases, with 14 bases left between them. CDR3 length: 15 amino acids. Germline-derived CDR1 and CDR2 are SGHNT and YYREEE (reference sequence). CDR3 DNA sequence: TGTGCCAGCAGCTTGGCTGGTGGTCAGTCTAACACCATATATTTT. It translates to CASSLAGGQSNTIYF.

The chain joins TRBV12-3 or TRBV12-4 to TRBJ1-1; TRBD1 agrees at 10 bases. This CDR3 is built from 14 residues. V shed 7 bases and J 4 bases; nucleotides not matched to a gene: 6. The DNA of the CDR3 is TGTGCCAGCACCAGACAGGGGGCGGGCACTGAAGCTTTCTTT. Its translation is CASTRQGAGTEAFF.

The V gene is TRBV5-4, the J gene TRBJ1-3; D possibly corresponds to TRBD1 (5 bases). From germline, CDR1 is SGHNT and CDR2 YYREEE (reference sequence). V was shortened by 0 bases and J by 2 bases, with 9 bases between the two germline ends. The CDR3 covers 15 residues. The CDR3: CASSLAGRTGNTIYF. CDR3 nucleotides: TGTGCCAGCAGCTTGGCGGGACGGACTGGAAACACCATATATTTT.

V gene TRBV21-1 combines with J gene TRBJ2-4; whether TRBD1, the table's D call, matches the DNA was not checked. TRBV21-1 is a listed pseudogene. This CDR3 is 14 amino acids long. CDR3 in DNA: TGTGCCAGCAGCAAAATCGGGGGTGGGACAGAGAAGTACTTC. Translated, it gives CASSKIGGGTEKYF.

The chain has TRBV20-1 and TRBJ1-1; TRBD1 might be the D (5 bases). V was pared by 5 bases and J by 1 base, with 11 bases between. The CDR3 loop spans 13 amino acids. Germline-derived CDR1 and CDR2 are DFQATT and SNEGSKA (reference sequence). The CDR3 here is CSAGPGKNTEAFF. CDR3 in DNA: TGCAGTGCTGGTCCAGGGAAGAACACTGAAGCTTTCTTT.

V is TRBV10-3 and J is TRBJ2-7; 9 bases line up with TRBD1. J lost 2 bases, V lost 2 bases, and 1 base had no gene match. Germline CDR1 and CDR2: ENHRY and SYGVKD. The CDR3 extends over 14 amino acids. The CDR3 nucleotides read TGTGCCATCAGTGAGGGACAGGGGACCTACGAGCAGTACTTC. This gives the protein CAISEGQGTYEQYF.

CDR3 loop: CASGRTSGAVETQYF. In DNA, the CDR3 is TGTGCCAGCGGTAGGACTAGCGGGGCGGTGGAGACCCAGTACTTC. The genes are TRBV6-2 or TRBV6-3 and TRBJ2-5, with 12 positions matching TRBD2. The germline V gene has CDR1 MNHEY and CDR2 SVGEGT. V lost 8 bases and J lost 5; bases outside the gene matches: 9. The CDR3 covers 15 residues.

V is TRBV30 and J is TRBJ2-1, with 12 bases aligning to TRBD2. Losses at the gene ends were 5 bases for V and 4 bases for J; bases not matched to a gene: 0. There are 13 residues in the CDR3. The V gene's germline CDR1 is GTSNPN and CDR2 SVGIG (reference sequence). CDR3: CAWGLAGYNEQFF. CDR3 coding DNA: TGTGCCTGGGGACTAGCGGGGTACAATGAGCAGTTCTTC.

This clonotype was seen once. This chain links TRBV7-9 with TRBJ1-1; D unclear. The germline gives CDR1 SEHNR, CDR2 FQNEAQ (reference sequence). V was shortened by 4 bases and J by 0 bases, with 9 bases between the two germline ends. The CDR3 runs to 14 residues. CDR3 nucleotides: TGTGCCAGCAGCTCTACCCTCATGAACACTGAAGCTTTCTTT. Protein: CASSSTLMNTEAFF.

This chain connects TRBV12-3 or TRBV12-4 to TRBJ1-5; D is perhaps TRBD1 (6 bases). The CDR3 has 14 amino acids. Trimming took 4 bases from V and 3 from J, leaving 10 bases between them. The CDR3 loop is CASSSTGHNQPQHF. DNA for the CDR3: TGTGCCAGCAGTTCGACAGGCCACAATCAGCCCCAGCATTTT.

J is TRBJ2-5 and V is TRBV3-1; TRBD1 aligns across 9 bases. Germline assignment: CDR1 LGHDT and CDR2 YNNKEL (reference sequence). The CDR3 length is 14 residues. V gave up 2 bases and J gave up 5 bases; unmatched junction bases: 3. CDR3 bases: TGTGCCAGCAGCCAAACGACAGGGGGGGAGACCCAGTACTTC. Residues: CASSQTTGGETQYF.

The rearrangement joins TRBV5-6 to TRBJ2-7; perhaps TRBD1 as D (5 bases). CDR1 is SGHDT and CDR2 is YYEEEE in the germline V gene. The CDR3 sequence is 14 residues long. V was trimmed by 1 base and J by 2 bases, leaving 10 bases between them. CDR3 loop: CASSLRQWPYEQYF. The CDR3 DNA reads as TGTGCCAGCAGCTTGCGACAGTGGCCCTACGAGCAGTACTTC.

V usage is TRBV20-1 and J usage is TRBJ1-3, with no clear D. Trimming shortened V by 4 bases and J by 1 base, and 5 bases separated the two germline ends. The CDR3 has 12 amino acids. Germline CDR1 and CDR2: DFQATT and SNEGSKA (reference sequence). CDR3 sequence reads: CSAKASGNTIYF. In DNA, the CDR3 is TGCAGTGCTAAGGCGTCTGGAAACACCATATATTTT.

The chain uses TRBV12-3 or TRBV12-4 and TRBJ1-2; maybe TRBD1 (5 bases). V was shortened by 6 bases and J by 6 bases, with 14 bases between the two germline ends. The CDR3 sequence is 13 residues long. The DNA for the CDR3 is TGTGCCAGCAGAACAAGGGGTTCGGATGGCTACACCTTC. Translating it yields CASRTRGSDGYTF.

J is TRBJ2-5 and V is TRBV4-1, with 13 bases fitting TRBD2. Per the germline V gene, CDR1 is MGHRA and CDR2 is YSYEKL. This CDR3 is built from 20 residues. The ends lost 0 bases at V and 2 bases at J; junction bases unmatched: 12. The CDR3 nucleotides are TGCGCCAGCAGCCAAGATCTTTTGGAGGGACTAGCGGGGAGACAAGAGACCCAGTACTTC. It specifies CASSQDLLEGLAGRQETQYF.

The chain links TRBV6-5 to TRBJ2-2; the D is unclear. V was trimmed by 6 bases and J by 6 bases, leaving 14 bases between them. The CDR3 spans 14 residues. CDR1 MNHEY and CDR2 SVGAGI come from the germline V gene. CDR3 residues: CASSPIVRAGELFF. The CDR3 DNA reads TGTGCCAGCAGCCCTATTGTAAGGGCCGGGGAGCTGTTTTTT.

In DNA, the CDR3 is TGTGCCAGCAGTCCCGACAGGGGGACACCCCAAGAGACCCAGTACTTC. Protein product: CASSPDRGTPQETQYF. The chain employs TRBV5-6 and TRBJ2-5; TRBD1 agrees at 9 bases. Per germline, CDR1 SGHDT and CDR2 YYEEEE. V lost 5 bases and J lost 1; bases outside the gene matches: 9. This CDR3 is 16 amino acids long.

The gene calls are TRBV28 and TRBJ2-4; 11 bases are a match to TRBD2. V trimming: 5 bases; J trimming: 5 bases; junction bases outside the gene matches: 14. The CDR3 contains 18 residues. The V gene's germline CDR1 is MDHEN and CDR2 SYDVKM. The CDR3 sequence: CASSAPSGGRFTENIQYF. The CDR3, as DNA: TGTGCCAGCAGTGCCCCTAGCGGGGGGCGGTTTACTGAAAACATTCAGTACTTC.

The chain combines TRBV28 with TRBJ2-1; 7 bases map to TRBD2. The V and J ends lost 8 bases and 9 bases, in that order; junction bases with no gene match: 16. The CDR3 loop spans 15 amino acids. In germline, CDR1 is MDHEN, CDR2 SYDVKM. The CDR3 here is CASYPTSTGRGEQFF. In DNA, the CDR3 is TGTGCCAGCTACCCGACTAGCACGGGGAGAGGTGAGCAGTTCTTC.

The chain couples TRBV29-1 to TRBJ2-1; 9 nucleotides align to TRBD2. The V gene's germline CDR1 is SQVTM and CDR2 ANQGSEA. The CDR3 is made up of 15 amino acids. The trim removed 3 bases at V and 4 bases at J, leaving 7 bases unmatched. The CDR3 region has the DNA TGCAGCGTTGAGAGTGGGCGGGGGGGTTACAATGAGCAGTTCTTC. Translation gives CSVESGRGGYNEQFF.

The genes are TRBV28 and TRBJ2-3, with no clear D. Germline lookup yields CDR1 MDHEN and CDR2 SYDVKM. V was shortened by 10 bases and J by 0 bases, with 14 bases between the two germline ends. The length of the CDR3 is 14 residues. The chain's CDR3 is CANQAATSTDTQYF. The CDR3 DNA sequence: TGTGCCAACCAGGCGGCGACTAGCACAGATACGCAGTATTTT.

This chain joins TRBV7-3 and TRBJ2-7, with D uncertain. V lost 2 bases, J lost 3 bases, and 14 bases lay in between. Looked up from germline, CDR1 is SGHTA and CDR2 is FQGTGA. The CDR3 has 15 residues. CDR3 residues: CASSLDGQIGYEQYF. Written as DNA, the CDR3 is TGTGCCAGCAGCTTAGATGGTCAGATAGGCTACGAGCAGTACTTC.

The rearrangement uses TRBV11-2 and TRBJ2-3; 7 nucleotides align to TRBD1. V trimming: 2 bases; J trimming: 1 base; junction bases outside the gene matches: 12. The V gene's germline CDR1 is SGHAT and CDR2 FQNNGV. The CDR3 is 18 amino acids. CDR3 in DNA: TGTGCCAGCAGCTTACGCCTTAACAGGGGAACAGGCACAGATACGCAGTATTTT. It translates to CASSLRLNRGTGTDTQYF.

V is TRBV30 and J is TRBJ2-7; D is perhaps TRBD1 (5 bases). Trimming took 6 bases from V and 6 from J, leaving 21 bases between them. The CDR3 totals 14 residues. Per the germline V gene, CDR1 is GTSNPN and CDR2 is SVGIG (reference sequence). CDR3 sequence (DNA): TGTGCCTGCCCGCACAGGTTCAAGTCTAGCGAGCAGTACTTC. Translated, it gives CACPHRFKSSEQYF. The entire variable domain, with the rest obtained from reference TRBV30 and TRBJ2-7, is as follows: SQTIHQWPATLVQPVGSPLSLECTVEGTSNPNLYWYRQAAGRGLQLLFYSVGIGQISSEVPQNLSASRPQDRQFILSSKKLLLSDSGFYLCACPHRFKSSEQYFGPGTRLTVT.

The chain carries TRBV19 and TRBJ1-1, with D hard to call. Trimming took 5 bases from V and 1 from J, leaving 20 bases between them. CDR3 size: 17 residues. Per germline, CDR1 LNHDA and CDR2 SQIVND (reference sequence). The CDR3 reads CASSLIGPGFQNTEAFF. CDR3 bases: TGTGCCAGTAGTCTGATTGGCCCAGGTTTCCAGAACACTGAAGCTTTCTTT.

The CDR3 sequence: CAWVEETQYF. The CDR3 nucleotides read TGTGCCTGGGTCGAAGAGACCCAGTACTTC. This rearrangement joins TRBV30 to TRBJ2-5; no reliable D call. Looked up from germline, CDR1 is GTSNPN and CDR2 is SVGIG (reference sequence). CDR3 length: 10 amino acids. The V end lost 5 bases, the J end lost 3 bases, and 4 bases lay between the germline ends.

This chain connects TRBV23-1 to TRBJ2-1; TRBD1 is a possible D gene (5 bases). TRBV23-1 is sorted into the ORF group, with uncertain function. This CDR3 has 17 amino acids. Trimming took 0 bases from V and 0 from J, leaving 12 bases between them. DNA of the CDR3: TGCGCCAGCAGTCAATCAATTTCCAGGGTCTCCTACAATGAGCAGTTCTTC. Its protein is CASSQSISRVSYNEQFF.

This clonotype has just one count. The chain employs TRBV6-2 or TRBV6-3 and TRBJ2-5, with 12 bases that match TRBD2. CDR3 length equals 16 residues. The V and J ends lost 5 bases and 1 base, in that order; junction bases with no gene match: 5. The germline V gene has CDR1 MNHEY and CDR2 SVGEGT. The CDR3 DNA reads TGTGCCAGCAGTCCCGGACTAGCGGGGACCCAAGAGACCCAGTACTTC. Protein sequence: CASSPGLAGTQETQYF.

The gene calls are TRBV15 and TRBJ1-2; weak D call: TRBD1 (6 bases). CDR3 length: 14 residues. In germline, CDR1 is LNHNV, CDR2 YYDKDF (reference sequence). V was clipped by 1 base and J by 8 bases, with 14 bases between them. The CDR3 here is CATSRVPGAGGYTF. As DNA, the CDR3 is TGTGCCACCAGCAGAGTTCCGGGGGCGGGCGGCTACACCTTC.

The chain joins TRBV5-1 to TRBJ2-7, with D uncertain. The CDR3 totals 16 residues. Germline values: CDR1 SGHRS, CDR2 YFSETQ. Trimming left V 0 bases short and J 0 bases short, with 13 bases between. The CDR3 DNA is TGCGCCAGCAGCTTGGCCGCTACCAGAATCTCCTACGAGCAGTACTTC. This translates into CASSLAATRISYEQYF.